The TCR beta chain described here comes from a study of graft-versus-host responses after intestinal transplantation. The wider study: Multivisceral, liver-intestinal, or isolated intestinal grafts were transplanted into recipients. Each patient got anti-thymocyte globulin induction, then tacrolimus and steroids for roughly 3 years.

The study, taken as a whole, reports: Within allografts, high graft-versus-host to host-versus-graft clonal ratios were seen among patients with graft-donor T cell macrochimerism. Present in recipient marrow, GvH clones included some that appeared first in ileum or blood.

Sequencing was performed with immunoSEQ multiplex PCR; in TCRdb, only in-frame clones are kept and a portion is missing. Here the sample spans 20,000 to 25,000 clones, 55% to 70% being singletons. The source material was alloreactive CD4+ T cells from a mixed lymphocyte reaction culture, sampled before intestinal transplant. Subset in this sample: CFSE-low proliferating T cells sorted from roughly six-day pre-transplant mixed lymphocyte reaction (GvH or HvG direction). The receptor was derived from a human patient who received an intestinal transplant.

The CDR3: CASTRTSGGYNEQFF. The CDR3 nucleotides read TGTGCCAGCACCCGGACTAGCGGGGGCTACAATGAGCAGTTCTTC. V usage is TRBV6-6 and J usage is TRBJ2-1, with TRBD2 matching over 13 bases. Germline loops: CDR1 MNHNY, CDR2 SVGAGI (reference sequence). The CDR3 sequence is 15 residues long. Trimming removed 7 bases from V and 3 bases from J; junction bases left unmatched: 3.